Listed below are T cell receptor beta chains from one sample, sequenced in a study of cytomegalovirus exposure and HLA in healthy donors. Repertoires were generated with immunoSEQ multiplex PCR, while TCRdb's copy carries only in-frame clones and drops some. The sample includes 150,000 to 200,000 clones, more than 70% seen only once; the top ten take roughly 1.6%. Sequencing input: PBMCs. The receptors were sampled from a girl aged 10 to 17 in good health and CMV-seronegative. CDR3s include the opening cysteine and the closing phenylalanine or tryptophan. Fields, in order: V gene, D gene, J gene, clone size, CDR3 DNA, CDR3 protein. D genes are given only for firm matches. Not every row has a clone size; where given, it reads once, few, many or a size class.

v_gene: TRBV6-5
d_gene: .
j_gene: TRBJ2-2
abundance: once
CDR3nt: TGTGCCAGCAGGAGCCAGAACACCGGGGAGCTGTTTTTT
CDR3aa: CASRSQNTGELFF

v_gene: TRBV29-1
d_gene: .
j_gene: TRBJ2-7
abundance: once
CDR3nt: TGCAGCGTTCGAAGGGGTGAAGTTTCCTACGAGCAGTACTTC
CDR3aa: CSVRRGEVSYEQYF

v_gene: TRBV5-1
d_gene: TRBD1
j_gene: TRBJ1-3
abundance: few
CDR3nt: TGCGCCAGCAGCCCCGGACAGGGGGCGGGAAACACCATATATTTT
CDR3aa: CASSPGQGAGNTIYF

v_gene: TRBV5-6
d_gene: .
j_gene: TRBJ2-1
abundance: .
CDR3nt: TGTGCCAGCAGCTTGTTAGGGGGGGGCTTCACCTACAATGAGCAGTTCTTC
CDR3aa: CASSLLGGGFTYNEQFF

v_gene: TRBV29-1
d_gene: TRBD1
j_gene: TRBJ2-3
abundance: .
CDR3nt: TGCAGCGTTGTTCACAGGGGGGCAGATACGCAGTATTTT
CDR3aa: CSVVHRGADTQYF

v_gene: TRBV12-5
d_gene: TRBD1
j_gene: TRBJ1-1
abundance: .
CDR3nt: TGTGCTAGTGGTTCCGGACAGGGGCACACTGAAGCTTTCTTT
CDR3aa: CASGSGQGHTEAFF

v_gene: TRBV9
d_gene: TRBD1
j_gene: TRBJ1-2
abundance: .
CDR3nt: TGTGCCAGCAGCGTAGAGTCGGGACAGAACTATGGCTACACCTTC
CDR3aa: CASSVESGQNYGYTF

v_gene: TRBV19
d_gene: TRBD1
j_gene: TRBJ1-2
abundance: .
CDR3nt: TGTGCCAGTAGAGACAGGGAAGCTAACTATGGCTACACCTTC
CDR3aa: CASRDREANYGYTF

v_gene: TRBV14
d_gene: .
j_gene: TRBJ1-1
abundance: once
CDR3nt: TGTGCCAGCAGCCGCCCCTCTGCGGGAGACACTGAAGCTTTCTTT
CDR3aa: CASSRPSAGDTEAFF

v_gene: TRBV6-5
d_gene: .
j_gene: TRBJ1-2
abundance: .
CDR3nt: TGTGCCAGCAGCGATACTCAGGGATTCGGCTACACCTTC
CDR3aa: CASSDTQGFGYTF

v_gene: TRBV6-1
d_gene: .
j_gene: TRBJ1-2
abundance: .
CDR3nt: TGTGCCAGCAGTGGTTATTTGGGCAGTAACTATGGCTACACCTTC
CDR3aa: CASSGYLGSNYGYTF

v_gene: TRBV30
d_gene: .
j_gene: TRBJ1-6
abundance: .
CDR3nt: TGTGCCTGTCCTACAGGGCGGAATTCACCCCTCCACTTT
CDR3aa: CACPTGRNSPLHF

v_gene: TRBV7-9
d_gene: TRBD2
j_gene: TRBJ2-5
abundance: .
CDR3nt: TGTGCCAGCGATTCCGGGGGGGTGTACCAAGAGACCCAGTACTTC
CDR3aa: CASDSGGVYQETQYF

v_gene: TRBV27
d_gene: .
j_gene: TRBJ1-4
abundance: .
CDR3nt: TGTGCCAGCAGTCCACTAGGGGGGGTACCTAATGAAAAACTGTTTTTT
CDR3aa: CASSPLGGVPNEKLFF

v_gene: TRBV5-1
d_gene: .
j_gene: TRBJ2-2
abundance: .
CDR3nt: TGCGCCAGCAGCTTGTCTCCCCGGACAGAAAACACCGGGGAGCTGTTTTTT
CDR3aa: CASSLSPRTENTGELFF

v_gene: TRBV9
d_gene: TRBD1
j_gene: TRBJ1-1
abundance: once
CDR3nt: TGTGCCAGCAGCGTAGAGGTCCAGGGGGACACTGAAGCTTTCTTT
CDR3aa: CASSVEVQGDTEAFF

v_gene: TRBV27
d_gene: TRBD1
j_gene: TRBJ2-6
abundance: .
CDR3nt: TGTGCCAGCAGTTCAGGGACAGCCCTCTCTGGGGCCAACGTCCTGACTTTC
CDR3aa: CASSSGTALSGANVLTF

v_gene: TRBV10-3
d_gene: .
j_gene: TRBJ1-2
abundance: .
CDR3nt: TGTGCCATCAGTGCTGGAGATGGCTACACCTTC
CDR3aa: CAISAGDGYTF

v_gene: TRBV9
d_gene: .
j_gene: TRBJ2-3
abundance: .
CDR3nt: TGTGCCAGCAGCGTAGCGGGTGGGGATACGCAGTATTTT
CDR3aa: CASSVAGGDTQYF

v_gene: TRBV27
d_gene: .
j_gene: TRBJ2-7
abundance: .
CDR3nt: TGTGCCAGCAGTTCCTCGTACCGCTACGAGCAGTACTTC
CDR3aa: CASSSSYRYEQYF

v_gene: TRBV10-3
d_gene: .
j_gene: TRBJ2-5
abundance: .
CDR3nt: TGTGCCACCCGCCCGGGGATCCAAGAGACCCAGTACTTC
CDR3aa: CATRPGIQETQYF

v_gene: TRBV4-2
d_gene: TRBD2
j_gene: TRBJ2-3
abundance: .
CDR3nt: TGTGCCAGCAGCCTAACCGGGACTAGCGGCGCAGATACGCAGTATTTT
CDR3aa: CASSLTGTSGADTQYF